Listed below are T cell receptor beta chains from one sample, sequenced in a study of blood T cell repertoires in COVID-19. Assay used: immunoSEQ multiplex PCR; TCRdb lists only in-frame clones, some missing. The sample includes approximately 96,000 clones, 90% to 95% of them seen just once. The sequenced material came from peripheral blood. These receptors were collected from a human donor with active COVID-19. The donor label of this sample is uncertain. The CDR3 runs from the conserved cysteine through the conserved F or W. A D gene is named only where the DNA matches it firmly. Clone size is shown for a subset of rows, as once, few, many or a class of expanded clone.

cdr3_length j_call clone_size d_call v_call cdr3_aa cdr3_nt
13 TRBJ1-2 NA TRBD1 TRBV7-9 CASSFPQGGGYTF TGTGCCAGCAGCTTCCCCCAGGGGGGCGGCTACACCTTC
18 TRBJ2-1 NA NA TRBV11-3 CASSLVFVEGEGYNEQFF TGTGCCAGCAGCTTAGTGTTTGTTGAGGGGGAGGGCTACAATGAGCAGTTCTTC
18 TRBJ2-5 NA TRBD1 TRBV27 CASSPLARRGRTQETQYF TGTGCCAGCAGTCCCCTTGCTCGTAGGGGGCGTACCCAAGAGACCCAGTACTTC
14 TRBJ2-2 NA TRBD1 TRBV19 CASSTPGGTGELFF TGTGCCAGTAGCACCCCAGGGGGCACCGGGGAGCTGTTTTTT
16 TRBJ2-3 NA TRBD2 TRBV9 CASSVSGGTSTDTQYF TGTGCCAGCAGCGTTAGCGGGGGTACTAGCACAGATACGCAGTATTTT
13 TRBJ2-7 NA NA TRBV7-2 CASSLYISYEQYF TGTGCCAGCAGCTTGTACATCTCCTACGAGCAGTACTTC
17 TRBJ2-5 NA TRBD2 TRBV7-2 CASSGRTSGGARETQYF TGTGCCAGCAGCGGCAGGACTAGCGGGGGGGCGAGGGAGACCCAGTACTTC
14 TRBJ1-1 NA NA TRBV4-1 CASSQWGGDTEAFF TGCGCCAGCAGCCAATGGGGGGGAGACACTGAAGCTTTCTTT
14 TRBJ2-1 NA TRBD2 TRBV5-1 CASSLGLAGGEQFF TGCGCCAGCAGCCTCGGACTAGCGGGAGGTGAGCAGTTCTTC
13 TRBJ2-3 NA NA TRBV27 CASSFRGTDTQYF TGTGCCAGCAGTTTCAGGGGTACAGATACGCAGTATTTT
15 TRBJ2-1 once NA TRBV5-6 CASTSGRGSYNEQFF TGTGCCAGCACCTCAGGGAGGGGGTCCTACAATGAGCAGTTCTTC
15 TRBJ2-5 once NA TRBV3-1/TRBV3-2 CASSQIYSSRETQYF TGTGCCAGCAGCCAGATCTACTCGTCCCGGGAGACCCAGTACTTC
15 TRBJ2-7 NA NA TRBV10-3 CAISEPQGGSYEQYF TGTGCCATCAGTGAACCCCAGGGGGGCTCCTACGAGCAGTACTTC
12 TRBJ1-1 NA TRBD1 TRBV14 CASSLGTGVAFF TGTGCCAGCAGCTTAGGGACAGGCGTGGCTTTCTTT
14 TRBJ2-4 NA NA TRBV5-6 CASSPGQGLSIQYF TGTGCCAGCAGCCCAGGACAAGGGTTGAGCATTCAGTACTTC
16 TRBJ2-5 NA TRBD2 TRBV7-9 CASSFVLAGNQETQYF TGTGCCAGCAGCTTTGTACTAGCGGGGAACCAAGAGACCCAGTACTTC
12 TRBJ2-7 NA TRBD1 TRBV7-9 CASSQRTGMQYF TGTGCCAGCAGCCAAAGGACAGGGATGCAGTACTTC
12 TRBJ2-3 NA NA TRBV6-5 CATNRATDTQYF TGTGCCACCAACCGAGCGACAGATACGCAGTATTTT
14 TRBJ2-2 NA NA TRBV27 CASSLSLLPGELFF TGTGCCAGCAGTTTATCTCTGCTACCCGGGGAGCTGTTTTTT
14 TRBJ1-1 NA TRBD1 TRBV2 CASSRQGVNTEAFF TGTGCCAGCAGCCGACAGGGGGTGAACACTGAAGCTTTCTTT
15 TRBJ1-2 NA TRBD1 TRBV11-3 CASSGDRDHVDGYTF TGTGCCAGCAGCGGGGACAGGGACCACGTAGATGGCTACACCTTC
16 TRBJ1-2 once NA TRBV7-8 CAEEAGAKQSGYGYTF TGTGCAGAGGAGGCAGGGGCAAAACAATCAGGCTATGGCTACACCTTC
16 TRBJ2-2 NA NA TRBV5-1 CASSPRGSVGTGELFF TGCGCCAGCAGCCCCCGGGGGTCCGTTGGCACCGGGGAGCTGTTTTTT
14 TRBJ2-3 NA NA TRBV29-1 CSERLGSSTDTQYF TGCAGCGAAAGGTTGGGCTCTAGCACAGATACGCAGTATTTT
15 TRBJ1-3 once NA TRBV7-9 CASSSRQDSGNTIYF TGTGCCAGCAGCTCGAGACAGGACTCTGGAAACACCATATATTTT
13 TRBJ1-2 NA NA TRBV7-2 CASSPGGGYGYTF TGTGCCAGCAGCCCGGGGGGTGGCTATGGCTACACCTTC
15 TRBJ1-5 NA TRBD1 TRBV19 CAAKSGQGGFEPQHF TGTGCCGCGAAGTCCGGACAGGGAGGTTTCGAGCCCCAGCATTTT
16 TRBJ2-3 NA NA TRBV7-9 CASSSGTGSLTDTQYF TGTGCCAGCAGCTCAGGCACTGGCTCCCTCACAGATACGCAGTATTTT
15 TRBJ1-4 NA NA TRBV18 CASSPLTGREEKLFF TGTGCCAGCTCACCTTTGACAGGCCGCGAGGAAAAACTGTTTTTT
13 TRBJ2-3 NA NA TRBV29-1 CSVSSSSTDTQYF TGCAGCGTTAGTTCTAGTTCGACAGATACGCAGTATTTT
15 TRBJ2-1 NA TRBD2 TRBV3-1/TRBV3-2 CASRPTGTRSNEQFF TGTGCCAGCAGACCAACCGGGACTAGAAGCAATGAGCAGTTCTTC
11 TRBJ2-7 NA NA TRBV7-9 CASSFGGEQYF TGTGCCAGCAGCTTCGGGGGAGAACAGTACTTC
15 TRBJ2-7 few TRBD2 TRBV6-5 CASSTTSGGASEQYF TGTGCCAGCAGTACAACTAGCGGGGGGGCCTCCGAGCAGTACTTC
14 TRBJ1-2 NA NA TRBV24-1 CATSDPTGIYGYTF TGTGCCACCAGTGACCCTACAGGGATCTATGGCTACACCTTC
16 TRBJ2-5 NA NA TRBV14 CASSQEGSGPQETQYF TGTGCCAGCAGCCAAGAAGGAAGCGGACCCCAAGAGACCCAGTACTTC
15 TRBJ2-7 NA TRBD1 TRBV11-3 CASSLDRDRGYEQYF TGTGCCAGCAGCTTAGACCGGGACAGGGGATACGAGCAGTACTTC
14 TRBJ1-2 NA TRBD1 TRBV5-1 CASSFQGGNYGYTF TGCGCCAGCAGCTTTCAGGGGGGTAACTATGGCTACACCTTC
15 TRBJ1-1 NA NA TRBV19 CASSTQTGMNTEAFF TGTGCCAGTAGTACCCAGACAGGTATGAACACTGAAGCTTTCTTT
15 TRBJ2-3 NA NA TRBV3-1/TRBV3-2 CASSSRDTWADTQYF TGTGCCAGCAGCTCCCGGGACACTTGGGCAGATACGCAGTATTTT
16 TRBJ1-3 NA NA TRBV19 CASSFATGSSGNTIYF TGTGCCAGTAGTTTCGCGACTGGGAGCTCTGGAAACACCATATATTTT
14 TRBJ2-7 once TRBD1 TRBV19 CASSIGTGNYEQYF TGTGCCAGTAGTATAGGGACAGGCAACTACGAGCAGTACTTC
17 TRBJ2-2 NA TRBD2 TRBV5-1 CASSLPSGLAHTGELFF TGCGCCAGCAGCCTTCCCTCCGGACTAGCGCACACCGGGGAGCTGTTTTTT
13 TRBJ1-4 NA NA TRBV6-6 CASGAWGGEKLFF TGTGCCAGCGGAGCCTGGGGGGGCGAAAAACTGTTTTTT